The clone carrying this T cell receptor beta chain appeared once. This sample was taken from a study of CD8 T cells in Susac syndrome. TCR beta sequencing was performed on blood CD8+ and CD4+ T cells. FACS enriched CD8+ TEMRA cells, while bulk CD8+ and CD4+ were negatively isolated. Deletions cut 4 bases from V and 1 base from J, with 14 bases between. Germline CDR1 and CDR2: SGDLS and YYNGEE. This CDR3 is built from 15 residues. RNA in amounts of roughly 0.45 to 1 ug was reverse transcribed with random hexamers. Multiplex immunoSEQ PCR targeted 54 Vbeta and 13 Jbeta TCR beta segments. TCRdb used MiXCR to reprocess the immunoSEQ multiplex PCR reads, holding one entry per CDR3 protein. The sample contains 230,000 or so distinct CDR3 sequences, around 96% of which appear only once.

Sample: CD4+ T cells from PBMCs. This sequence originates from a human donor with multiple sclerosis. This chain connects TRBV9 to TRBJ1-1, with no clear D. As DNA, the CDR3 is TGTGCCAGCAGCTACTTTGACGGAGGGAACACTGAAGCTTTCTTT. Protein: CASSYFDGGNTEAFF.